This TCR beta chain stems from a study of cytomegalovirus exposure and HLA in healthy donors. PCR involved 60 Vbeta and 13 Jbeta primers. Data came from immunoSEQ multiplex PCR; TCRdb stores just in-frame clones and leaves some out. The profile covers about 120,000 clones, with around three fifths appearing a single time and approximately 8.5% taken by the ten largest. Whole-study findings and limits: Despite most TCR sequences being rare, some public TCRs occurred in many donors.

To note about this clone: Its target is not known.

The sample was PBMCs. The receptor comes from a woman aged 40 to 50 in good health and CMV-seropositive.

As DNA, the CDR3 is TGTGCCAGCAGCTTCCGGGACAGGGGGCTATCTGGCTACACCTTC. Translating it yields CASSFRDRGLSGYTF. This rearrangement joins TRBV13 to TRBJ1-2; TRBD1 matches 12 bases. Trimming at V came to 3 bases and at J to 7 bases, leaving 6 bases not matched to a gene. The CDR3 has 15 residues. Germline CDR1 reads PRHDT; CDR2 reads FYEKMQ (reference sequence).